This entry is about one T cell receptor (beta chain). Its antigen is currently unknown. Produced via immunoSEQ multiplex PCR; TCRdb's table is partial and in-frame only. The data show over 400,000 clones, with about 90% seen just once and around 1.8% held by the top ten. This entry is derived from a study of Ad26.COV2.S vaccination and SARS-CoV-2 variants. Study background: Each vaccinee took Ad26.COV2.S intramuscularly, once or twice 56 days apart. Study-wide results and caveats: The TCR breadth and depth analyses may have understated or missed part of the total T cell responses.

The treatment is: some 20 received Ad26.COV2.S at low or high dose, single or two shots; roughly five received placebo; per-sample allocation not given. Repertoires come from day 63 after the first vaccine or placebo injection. Boston supplied an adult donor aged 18-55 years. It was Wuhan-strain SARS-CoV-2 spike that the Ad26 vaccine vector expressed. CDR1 is SNHLY, CDR2 FYNNEI, per germline. V trimming: 7 bases; J trimming: 4 bases; junction bases outside the gene matches: 13. The CDR3 covers 16 residues. The sequences come from peripheral blood, collected in a trial of Ad26.COV2.S vaccine versus placebo. The chain uses TRBV2 and TRBJ2-5; 9 bases are a match to TRBD2. The source of this sequence is a person between 18 and 65 years old who received the Ad26.COV2.S COVID-19 vaccine or a placebo. Here the CDR3 DNA reads TGTGCCAGCACCTTAGCTAGCGGGGATGTTGGAGAGACCCAGTACTTC. Translation: CASTLASGDVGETQYF.